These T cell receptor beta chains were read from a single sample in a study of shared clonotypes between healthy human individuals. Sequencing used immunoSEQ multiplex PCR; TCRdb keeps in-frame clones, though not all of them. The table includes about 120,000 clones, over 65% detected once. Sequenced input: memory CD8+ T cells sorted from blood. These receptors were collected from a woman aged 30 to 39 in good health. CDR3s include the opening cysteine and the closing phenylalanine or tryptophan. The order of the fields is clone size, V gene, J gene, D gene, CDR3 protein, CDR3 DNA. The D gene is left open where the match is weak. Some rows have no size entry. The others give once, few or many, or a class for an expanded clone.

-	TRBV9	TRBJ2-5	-	CASSAGGSQETQYF	TGTGCCAGCAGCGCCGGGGGCTCCCAAGAGACCCAGTACTTC
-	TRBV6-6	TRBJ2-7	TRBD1	CATHRDRGSYEQYF	TGTGCCACCCACCGCGACAGGGGTTCCTACGAGCAGTACTTC
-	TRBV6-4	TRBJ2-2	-	CASSDSKPSGELFF	TGTGCCAGCAGTGACTCTAAGCCCTCCGGGGAGCTGTTTTTT
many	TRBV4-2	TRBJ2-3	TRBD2	CASSPSGVSTDTQYF	TGTGCCAGCAGCCCTAGCGGGGTTAGCACAGATACGCAGTATTTT
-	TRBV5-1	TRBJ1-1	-	CASSTKIRGTEAFF	TGCGCCAGCAGCACTAAAATAAGGGGCACTGAAGCTTTCTTT
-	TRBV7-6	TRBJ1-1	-	CASSFGLGGGISEAFF	TGTGCCAGCAGCTTCGGCCTGGGGGGGGGCATCTCTGAAGCTTTCTTT
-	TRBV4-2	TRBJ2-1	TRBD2	CASSQDGGLAGGNEQFF	TGTGCCAGCAGCCAAGATGGAGGACTAGCGGGAGGCAATGAGCAGTTCTTC
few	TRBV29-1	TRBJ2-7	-	CSVEDGQDYEQYF	TGCAGCGTTGAAGATGGGCAGGACTACGAGCAGTACTTC
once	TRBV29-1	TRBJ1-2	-	CSVEPGEGGYTF	TGCAGCGTTGAGCCCGGGGAGGGTGGCTACACCTTC
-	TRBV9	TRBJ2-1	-	CASSVGDSNEQFF	TGTGCCAGCAGCGTAGGTGACTCTAATGAGCAGTTCTTC
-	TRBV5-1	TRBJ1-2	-	CASSLDQLSYGYTF	TGCGCCAGCAGCTTGGATCAGCTATCCTATGGCTACACCTTC
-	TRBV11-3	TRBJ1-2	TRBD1	CASSLGTGHGYTF	TGTGCCAGCAGCTTAGGGACAGGCCATGGCTACACCTTC
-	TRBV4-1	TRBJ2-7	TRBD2	CASSQASGRYEQYF	TGCGCCAGCAGCCAAGCTAGCGGGCGCTACGAGCAGTACTTC
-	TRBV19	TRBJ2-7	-	CASSISGGTLYEQYF	TGTGCCAGTAGTATATCTGGCGGGACTCTCTACGAGCAGTACTTC